Below are 24 T cell receptor beta chains sequenced from a single sample in a study of blood T cell repertoires in COVID-19. The repertoire was sequenced with immunoSEQ multiplex PCR; TCRdb's copy has only in-frame clones and lacks some. The repertoire holds under 350,000 clones, around 84% seen once, with 1.3% in the top ten. The specimen sequenced was peripheral blood. These receptors came from a man between 65 and 85 years old with acute or convalescent COVID-19.

This clone was observed a few times. Additional DNA sequences in this sample encode the identical CDR3. The J gene is TRBJ2-1, the V gene TRBV5-1; TRBD2 matches 11 bases. The CDR3 is made up of 16 amino acids. Germline V gene lookup returns CDR1 SGHRS and CDR2 YFSETQ. V lost 1 base, J lost 0 bases, and 0 bases stayed unmatched. CDR3 loop: CASSLTSGSSYNEQFF. The CDR3 DNA reads as TGCGCCAGCAGCTTGACTAGCGGGAGCTCCTACAATGAGCAGTTCTTC.

This chain links TRBV11-3 with TRBJ2-1, with a possible D match to TRBD1 (6 bases). Germline V gene data show CDR1 as SGHNT and CDR2 as YENEEA. CDR3 length: 15 amino acids. V shed 1 base and J shed 8 bases, with 15 bases lying between them. The CDR3 spells CASSLGGQGHDEQFF. The CDR3 coding sequence is TGTGCCAGCAGCTTAGGAGGGCAGGGGCACGATGAGCAGTTCTTC.

The chain couples TRBV3-1 (or the pseudogene TRBV3-2) to TRBJ1-5; weak D call: TRBD1 (5 bases). Trimming took off 4 bases at V and 0 bases at J, with 10 bases between the two ends. CDR1 LGHDT and CDR2 YNNKEL come from the germline V gene (reference sequence). The CDR3 has 15 residues. CDR3 sequence: CASSRGGLSNQPQHF. The DNA for the CDR3 is TGTGCCAGCAGCCGGGGGGGACTTAGCAATCAGCCCCAGCATTTT.

This clone was counted only a few times. The chain employs TRBV4-2 and TRBJ1-3; D call uncertain. The V end was cut by 3 bases, the J end by 0 bases, with 9 bases between. CDR3 size: 15 residues. Germline CDR1 is LGHNA and CDR2 is YNFKEQ. This CDR3 is CASSQGPISGNTIYF. The DNA of the CDR3 is TGTGCCAGCAGCCAGGGCCCTATCTCTGGAAACACCATATATTTT.

This sequence joins TRBV7-2 and TRBJ2-6; TRBD1 aligns across 8 bases. After removal of 4 bases from V and 1 base from J, the junction contained 9 bases not matched to a gene. CDR1 is SGHTA and CDR2 is FQGNSA in the germline V gene. This CDR3 is built from 18 residues. CDR3 nucleotides: TGTGCCAGCAGCTCGAGTCCCGGGACAGGTTCTGGGGCCAACGTCCTGACTTTC. It is translated as CASSSSPGTGSGANVLTF.

This rearrangement joins TRBV4-3 to TRBJ2-3, with a tentative D call TRBD2 (6 bases). The V gene lost 0 bases and the J gene lost 2 bases, with 9 bases spanning the gap. CDR3 length equals 15 residues. Germline V gene data show CDR1 as LGHNA and CDR2 as YSLEER. The CDR3 DNA reads as TGCGCCAGCAGCCAAGAGGGGGGAAACACAGATACGCAGTATTTT. It is translated as CASSQEGGNTDTQYF.

This chain joins TRBV6-6 and TRBJ2-7; D ambiguous. The CDR3 totals 12 residues. The germline V gene has CDR1 MNHNY and CDR2 SVGAGI (reference sequence). Trimming took 5 bases from V and 4 from J, leaving 9 bases between them. CDR3: CASSAAGYEQYF. In DNA, the CDR3 is TGTGCCAGCAGTGCCGCAGGTTACGAGCAGTACTTC.

This chain uses TRBV29-1 with TRBJ2-3; 10 bases align to TRBD2. Germline V CDR1 and CDR2: SQVTM, ANQGSEA. The CDR3 contains 19 residues. Trimming at V came to 6 bases and at J to 2 bases, leaving 20 bases not matched to a gene. CDR3 sequence: CSVTQGASGRSRATDTQYF. For the CDR3, the DNA is TGCAGCGTGACCCAAGGGGCTAGCGGGAGATCGCGGGCCACAGATACGCAGTATTTT.

This clone was picked up one time. The chain's CDR3 is CASSYLPGGYGYTF. CDR3 sequence (DNA): TGTGCCAGCAGTTATTTGCCGGGAGGCTATGGCTACACCTTC. The rearrangement links TRBV6-2 or TRBV6-3 to TRBJ1-2; D gene uncertain. Germline loops: CDR1 MNHEY, CDR2 SVGEGT. V was shortened by 3 bases and J by 4 bases, with 12 bases between the two germline ends. The length of the CDR3 is 14 residues.

V usage is TRBV7-9 and J usage is TRBJ1-2; D might be TRBD1 (5 bases). The CDR3 runs to 12 residues. V shed 5 bases and J shed 7 bases, with 11 bases lying between them. Germline-derived CDR1 and CDR2 are SEHNR and FQNEAQ (reference sequence). CDR3 sequence reads: CASSKSQGGYTF. The CDR3 DNA sequence: TGTGCCAGCAGCAAATCCCAGGGTGGCTACACCTTC.

As DNA, the CDR3 is TGTGCCAGCAGCCAAGATAAGACAGGGCTGACGCACTACGAGCAGTACTTC. Amino acids: CASSQDKTGLTHYEQYF. This chain connects TRBV4-2 to TRBJ2-7, with 7 bases matching TRBD1. Per the germline V gene, CDR1 is LGHNA and CDR2 is YNFKEQ. With 0 bases clipped from V and 3 bases from J, the junction kept 11 bases outside the gene matches. The CDR3 covers 17 residues.

The rearrangement uses TRBV19 and TRBJ2-7, with D maybe TRBD1 (6 bases). V lost 2 bases, J lost 1 base, and 12 bases lay in between. CDR1 and CDR2 from the germline V gene are LNHDA and SQIVND (reference sequence). The CDR3 has 15 residues. The CDR3 protein is CASSISQGRSYEQYF. DNA of the CDR3: TGTGCCAGTAGTATATCACAGGGTCGGTCCTACGAGCAGTACTTC.

The gene calls are TRBV2 and TRBJ2-6, with a tentative D call TRBD1 (5 bases). Trimming took off 6 bases at V and 1 base at J, with 22 bases between the two ends. The CDR3 has 19 amino acids. CDR1 SNHLY and CDR2 FYNNEI come from the germline V gene. This CDR3 is CASSVLDSPFGSGANVLTF. The CDR3 region has the DNA TGTGCCAGCAGCGTTCTAGACAGCCCTTTCGGATCTGGGGCCAACGTCCTGACTTTC.

This clone is a singleton in its sample. The V call is TRBV7-9, the J call TRBJ2-4; 9 nucleotides agree with TRBD1. CDR3 size: 14 residues. The trim removed 4 bases at V and 8 bases at J, leaving 6 bases unmatched. Germline CDR1 and CDR2: SEHNR and FQNEAQ (reference sequence). This CDR3 is CASSSGQGSDIQYF. The CDR3 DNA reads TGTGCCAGCAGCTCTGGACAGGGGTCGGACATTCAGTACTTC. Using reference TRBV7-9 and TRBJ2-4 for the parts outside the CDR3, the full variable domain is DTGVSQNPRHKITKRGQNVTFRCDPISEHNRLYWYRQTLGQGPEFLTYFQNEAQLEKSRLLSDRFSAERPKGSFSTLEIQRTEQGDSAMYLCASSSGQGSDIQYFGAGTRLSVL.

The V gene is TRBV7-9, the J gene TRBJ2-1, with 12 bases matching TRBD2. The CDR3 is made up of 15 amino acids. V shed 3 bases and J 7 bases; nucleotides not matched to a gene: 4. The germline V gene has CDR1 SEHNR and CDR2 FQNEAQ (reference sequence). For the CDR3, the DNA is TGTGCCAGCAGCTTCCCGGGACTAGCGGGTAATGAGCAGTTCTTC. Its protein product is CASSFPGLAGNEQFF.

The chain uses TRBV5-1 and TRBJ2-3; a weak D match, TRBD2 (5 bases). Germline V gene lookup returns CDR1 SGHRS and CDR2 YFSETQ. This CDR3 has 13 residues. Trimming took off 4 bases at V and 5 bases at J, with 11 bases between the two ends. In DNA, the CDR3 is TGCGCCAGCAGCCCGGGAATGGGAGATACGCAGTATTTT. Translated, it gives CASSPGMGDTQYF.

The genes are TRBV9 and TRBJ2-1, with 8 bases aligning to TRBD2. The germline CDR1 and CDR2 sequences are SGDLS and YYNGEE. The CDR3 sequence is 16 residues long. V shed 4 bases, J shed 7 bases, and the junction held 13 bases outside the gene matches. The CDR3 DNA follows: TGTGCCAGCAGCCTTACGATAGGAGCGGGAGAAAATGAGCAGTTCTTC. Translation: CASSLTIGAGENEQFF.

On this clone itself: Distinct nucleotide sequences in the sample also encode this CDR3. V and J are TRBV5-1 and TRBJ2-3, with TRBD1 matching 10 bases. This CDR3 has 14 amino acids. V shed 4 bases, J shed 3 bases, and the junction held 2 bases outside the gene matches. Germline CDR1 reads SGHRS; CDR2 reads YFSETQ. The CDR3 reads CASSTGQGTDTQYF. DNA of the CDR3: TGCGCCAGCAGCACGGGACAGGGGACAGATACGCAGTATTTT.

This clone was counted once. V usage is TRBV16 and J usage is TRBJ1-4; 10 nucleotides match TRBD1. Per the germline V gene, CDR1 is KGHSY and CDR2 is FQNENV. This CDR3 has 14 amino acids. With V trimmed by 5 bases and J by 8 bases, 5 bases remained unmatched. This CDR3 reads CASSYDRGREKLFF. The DNA for the CDR3 is TGTGCCAGCAGCTACGACAGGGGGCGGGAAAAACTGTTTTTT.

The chain is built from TRBV2 and TRBJ1-1; 11 bases line up with TRBD1. This CDR3 has 14 residues. Germline V gives CDR1 SNHLY, CDR2 FYNNEI. Trimming at V came to 7 bases and at J to 6 bases, leaving 7 bases not matched to a gene. The CDR3 DNA reads TGTGCCAGCACCGCGGGACAGGGGGTCGCTGAAGCTTTCTTT. Its translation: CASTAGQGVAEAFF.

Here the CDR3 reads CASNIAPGEETQYF. In nucleotides, the CDR3 is TGTGCCAGCAATATTGCCCCAGGGGAAGAGACCCAGTACTTC. The chain is built from TRBV6-5 and TRBJ2-5; D is possibly TRBD1 (6 bases). V was clipped by 7 bases and J by 3 bases, with 15 bases between them. Germline V gene sequence: CDR1 MNHEY, CDR2 SVGAGI. The CDR3 sequence is 14 residues long.

This chain uses TRBV6-5 with TRBJ1-3; 8 positions agree with TRBD1. Germline CDR1 MNHEY, CDR2 SVGAGI. This CDR3 contains 15 residues. The V and J ends lost 3 bases and 3 bases, in that order; junction bases with no gene match: 4. CDR3 in DNA: TGTGCCAGCAGTTATCGACAGGGGAATGGAAACACCATATATTTT. Translated, it gives CASSYRQGNGNTIYF.

CDR3 nucleotides: TGTGCCACCGCGGACAGTTCCTCTGGGGCCAACGTCCTGACTTTC. Translated, it gives CATADSSSGANVLTF. This chain joins TRBV24-1 and TRBJ2-6, with a tentative D call TRBD1 (6 bases). Germline lookup yields CDR1 KGHDR and CDR2 SFDVKD. The CDR3 runs 15 residues. Deletions cut 9 bases from V and 0 bases from J, with 11 bases between.

The chain links TRBV28 to TRBJ1-5; D gene unclear. Trimming took 4 bases from V and 2 from J, leaving 15 bases between them. The germline V gene has CDR1 MDHEN and CDR2 SYDVKM. This CDR3 spans 16 amino acids. CDR3 coding DNA: TGTGCCAGCAGTTCTAGCGCGATGGCTGGCAATCAGCCCCAGCATTTT. This codes for CASSSSAMAGNQPQHF. The variable domain in full, with the rest retrieved from reference TRBV28 and TRBJ1-5, is DVKVTQSSRYLVKRTGEKVFLECVQDMDHENMFWYRQDPGLGLRLIYFSYDVKMKEKGDIPEGYSVSREKKERFSLILESASTNQTSMYLCASSSSAMAGNQPQHFGDGTRLSIL.